These 21 T cell receptor beta chains came from one sample sequenced in a study of T-cell reconstitution after alpha-beta-depleted transplantation in children. The TCRbeta library was prepared with unique molecular identifiers. One entry per CDR3 protein, called by TCRdb with MiXCR from the PCR reads. This sample yields around 300,000 distinct CDR3 sequences, of which 10% are seen a single time; less than 8% belongs to the top ten. The input for sequencing was PBMCs, taken before TCRalphabeta/CD19-depleted stem cell transplant. Every receptor here comes from a boy under three years old with acute myeloid leukemia, due to receive a stem cell transplant.

This clonotype was detected many times. The chain is built from TRBV7-2 and TRBJ2-3, with TRBD1 matching 9 bases. The CDR3 has 14 residues. Germline assignment: CDR1 SGHTA and CDR2 FQGNSA. V was pared by 3 bases and J by 4 bases, with 2 bases of the junction left unmatched. CDR3 sequence: CASSLDRGADTQYF. Here the CDR3 DNA reads TGTGCCAGCAGCTTGGACAGGGGCGCAGATACGCAGTATTTT.

The rearrangement links TRBV28 to TRBJ2-7, with TRBD1 matching over 11 bases. CDR3 length: 16 amino acids. V dropped 4 bases and J dropped 0; count of bases not matched to a gene: 5. Germline V gene lookup returns CDR1 MDHEN and CDR2 SYDVKM. CDR3 DNA: TGTGCCAGCAGTTGGGGGACAGGGGGTTTCTCCTACGAGCAGTACTTC. Its translation is CASSWGTGGFSYEQYF.

On this clonotype itself: The junction departs from germline at one end; a sequencing error may be responsible. This chain connects TRBV7-8 to TRBJ2-2; the D gene is possibly TRBD1 (6 bases). The CDR3 sequence is 14 residues long. CDR1 and CDR2 from the germline V gene are SGHVS and FQNEAQ. CDR3 region: CASSFSRGTGEPFF. DNA for the CDR3: TGTGCCAGCAGCTTCTCAAGGGGGACCGGGGAGCCGTTTTTT.

This clonotype was seen a handful of times. The gene calls are TRBV11-2 and TRBJ2-2; 10 bases align to TRBD2. CDR1 SGHAT and CDR2 FQNNGV come from the germline V gene. This CDR3 spans 16 amino acids. V was pared by 5 bases and J by 0 bases, with 3 bases of the junction left unmatched. CDR3 residues: CASSPTSGANTGELFF. CDR3 nucleotides: TGTGCCAGCAGCCCAACTAGCGGGGCGAACACCGGGGAGCTGTTTTTT.

This clonotype was counted ten times or more. The rearrangement uses TRBV10-3 and TRBJ2-1, with TRBD1 matching over 9 bases. V gave up 3 bases and J gave up 4 bases; unmatched junction bases: 4. Per the germline V gene, CDR1 is ENHRY and CDR2 is SYGVKD. The length of the CDR3 is 15 residues. The CDR3 nucleotides read TGTGCCATCAGTGAAGGGGACAGGGTTTACAATGAGCAGTTCTTC. Translated: CAISEGDRVYNEQFF.

This clonotype has just a few counts. The chain has TRBV5-6 and TRBJ2-7; 9 bases line up with TRBD2. The V gene end was trimmed by 0 bases and the J gene end by 7 bases; junction bases not matched to a gene: 11. The CDR3 sequence is 16 residues long. The germline V gene encodes CDR1 SGHDT and CDR2 YYEEEE. The DNA of the CDR3 is TGTGCCAGCAGCTTGGAAACCGGGACTAGCTTTCGGGAGCAGTACTTC. Amino acids: CASSLETGTSFREQYF.

This clonotype has a count of ten or more. The V gene is TRBV29-1, the J gene TRBJ1-4, with unresolved D. Trimming removed 6 bases at V and 5 bases at J, with 7 bases between. This CDR3 spans 11 amino acids. Germline CDR1 is SQVTM and CDR2 is ANQGSEA. The chain's CDR3 is CSVLINEKLFF. The CDR3 DNA sequence: TGCAGCGTCCTCATAAATGAAAAACTGTTTTTT.

CDR3 protein: CATSDLKGGTSGIPHNEQFF. DNA for the CDR3: TGTGCCACCAGTGATTTGAAAGGCGGGACTAGCGGGATACCCCACAATGAGCAGTTCTTC. The chain carries TRBV24-1 and TRBJ2-1, with 13 positions matching TRBD2. J lost 5 bases, V lost 0 bases, and 12 bases had no gene match. Germline CDR1 is KGHDR and CDR2 is SFDVKD. This CDR3 is 20 amino acids long.

In its sample, this clonotype was seen many times. The chain couples TRBV12-3 or TRBV12-4 to TRBJ2-2; TRBD1 matches at 7 bases. This CDR3 contains 15 residues. J was trimmed by 6 bases and V by 4 bases; bases with no gene match: 8. CDR3 coding DNA: TGTGCCAGCAGTTACCCCGACAGGGAACCCGGGGAGCTGTTTTTT. This sequence encodes CASSYPDREPGELFF.

This clonotype was counted ten times or more. The chain links TRBV5-1 to TRBJ2-4, with 9 bases matching TRBD1. V shed 5 bases and J 6 bases; nucleotides not matched to a gene: 6. The CDR3 loop spans 14 amino acids. CDR1 is SGHRS and CDR2 is YFSETQ in the germline V gene. CDR3 amino acids: CASRPGTGLNIQYF. CDR3 nucleotide sequence: TGCGCCAGCAGGCCCGGGACAGGGCTAAACATTCAGTACTTC.

Many counts were recorded for this clonotype. The chain has TRBV28 and TRBJ1-1; 10 bases agree with TRBD1. The CDR3 is 12 residues long. The germline V gene has CDR1 MDHEN and CDR2 SYDVKM. J gave up 11 bases and V 7 bases, and 7 bases lay outside the gene matches. CDR3 sequence reads: CASKTGGAGAFF. In DNA, the CDR3 is TGTGCCAGCAAGACAGGGGGCGCCGGGGCTTTCTTT.

This clonotype was seen at least ten times. This rearrangement joins TRBV10-3 to TRBJ2-3; TRBD2 aligns across 12 bases. CDR1 is ENHRY, CDR2 SYGVKD, per germline. The V and J ends lost 2 bases and 6 bases, in that order; junction bases with no gene match: 3. This CDR3 is 15 amino acids long. The CDR3 bases are TGTGCCATCAGTGAGACTAGCGGGAGGAGGGATACGCAGTATTTT. Translated, it gives CAISETSGRRDTQYF.

The sample holds many counts of this clonotype. This chain links TRBV6-5 with TRBJ2-7; tentatively, D is TRBD1 (6 bases). CDR3 size: 13 residues. Looked up from germline, CDR1 is MNHEY and CDR2 is SVGAGI. V lost 2 bases to trimming and J lost 4 bases, with 9 bases between them. The CDR3 bases are TGTGCCAGCAGTTACGCAGGGGCGTACGAGCAGTACTTC. It yields the protein CASSYAGAYEQYF.

The sample holds many counts of this clonotype. The chain couples TRBV6-5 to TRBJ2-3; tentatively, D is TRBD2 (5 bases). Per germline, CDR1 MNHEY and CDR2 SVGAGI. Trimming removed 0 bases at V and 7 bases at J, with 11 bases between. There are 14 residues in the CDR3. The CDR3 nucleotides are TGTGCCAGCAGTTACTCGTTTCCGGGGTATACGCAGTATTTT. Encoded protein: CASSYSFPGYTQYF.

In its sample, this clonotype was seen many times. V is TRBV5-1 and J is TRBJ1-1, with a weak D call TRBD1 (5 bases). Germline V lookup: CDR1 SGHRS, CDR2 YFSETQ. CDR3 length: 14 residues. Trimming shortened V by 0 bases and J by 8 bases, and 14 bases separated the two germline ends. CDR3: CASSLGVGGGEAFF. The CDR3 DNA follows: TGCGCCAGCAGCTTGGGGGTCGGGGGAGGGGAAGCTTTCTTT. Drawing the rest from reference TRBV5-1 and TRBJ1-1, the complete variable domain is KAGVTQTPRYLIKTRGQQVTLSCSPISGHRSVSWYQQTPGQGLQFLFEYFSETQRNKGNFPGRFSGRQFSNSRSEMNVSTLELGDSALYLCASSLGVGGGEAFFGQGTRLTVV.

This clonotype was recorded at least ten times. The gene calls are TRBV6-1 and TRBJ2-1, with D perhaps matching TRBD1 (5 bases). The CDR3 is made up of 12 amino acids. CDR1 and CDR2 from the germline V gene are MNHNS and SASEGT. Trimming took 1 base from V and 8 from J, leaving 6 bases between them. CDR3 loop: CASSEVGDEQFF. DNA for the CDR3: TGTGCCAGCAGTGAAGTAGGGGATGAGCAGTTCTTC.

V usage is TRBV7-3 and J usage is TRBJ1-1; 7 nucleotides line up with TRBD1. This CDR3 has 13 residues. The J segment lost 11 bases and the V segment lost 5 bases, leaving 11 bases of the junction unmatched. The germline CDR1 and CDR2 sequences are SGHTA and FQGTGA. The CDR3 here is CASSPPDRKRAFF. CDR3 bases: TGTGCCAGCAGCCCCCCGGACAGGAAGAGGGCTTTCTTT.

This clonotype has ten or more counts. V and J are TRBV9 and TRBJ2-2, with D perhaps TRBD1 or TRBD2 (5 bases each). This CDR3 contains 16 residues. Germline assignment: CDR1 SGDLS and CDR2 YYNGEE. V lost 2 bases, J lost 0 bases, and 11 bases lay in between. The CDR3 DNA reads TGTGCCAGCAGCGTGGGGACGGAAGCGAACACCGGGGAGCTGTTTTTT. This translates into CASSVGTEANTGELFF.

This clonotype occurred many times. This rearrangement joins TRBV27 to TRBJ1-5; D is possibly TRBD1 (6 bases). CDR1 is MNHEY and CDR2 is SMNVEV in the germline V gene (reference sequence). The CDR3 totals 14 residues. V shed 6 bases and J shed 7 bases, with 16 bases lying between them. CDR3 protein: CASSPLAGVQPQHF. The CDR3 nucleotides read TGTGCCAGCAGCCCCTTAGCAGGGGTGCAGCCCCAGCATTTT.

This clonotype appeared many times. The chain is built from TRBV5-5 and TRBJ2-1, with a tentative D call TRBD2 (5 bases). The V end lost 0 bases, the J end lost 2 bases, and 12 bases lay between the germline ends. The CDR3 totals 16 residues. The germline V gene encodes CDR1 SGHKS and CDR2 YYEKEE (reference sequence). CDR3 residues: CASSLAGFGAYNEQFF. CDR3 nucleotide sequence: TGTGCCAGCAGCTTGGCGGGGTTTGGCGCCTACAATGAGCAGTTCTTC.

The J gene is TRBJ1-6, the V gene TRBV10-3; 8 bases line up with TRBD1. CDR3 length equals 14 residues. With 10 bases clipped from V and 7 bases from J, the junction kept 9 bases outside the gene matches. CDR1 and CDR2 (germline): ENHRY, SYGVKD. In nucleotides, the CDR3 is TGTGCCACGTACAGGGGGGCAGGCAATTCACCCCTCCACTTT. It is translated as CATYRGAGNSPLHF.